What follows are 13 T cell receptor beta chains derived from one specimen sequenced in a study of identical twins (dated by TCRdb to 2016 to 2017). Preparation of the library involved 5' RACE. TCRdb lists the instrument as Illumina HiSeq 2000. Using fastp at Q25 and MiXCR, TCRdb reprocessed the public reads and kept productive beta chains. Merged by CDR3 protein, the rows form single entries marked with the most common genes and DNA. For this sample the table gives 450,000 to 600,000 distinct CDR3 sequences, of which around 24% were detected only once. The ten largest account for around 0.47% of the sample. The sample also formed part of further work on yellow fever vaccine responses in identical twins.

The sample taken for sequencing was CD4+ T cells sorted from blood. Every receptor here comes from a woman under 30 in good health.

V is TRBV29-1 and J is TRBJ1-2; TRBD1 matches at 8 bases. The germline gives CDR1 SQVTM, CDR2 ANQGSEA. The CDR3 covers 12 residues. V was clipped by 6 bases and J by 7 bases; unmatched bases: 7. The CDR3: CSVKSTGAGYTF. For the CDR3, the DNA is TGCAGCGTCAAATCGACAGGGGCTGGCTACACCTTC.

This clonotype was detected only a few times. V is TRBV5-5 and J is TRBJ2-1, with D hard to call. Germline V gives CDR1 SGHKS, CDR2 YYEKEE (reference sequence). V gave up 0 bases and J gave up 7 bases, with 8 bases separating them. CDR3 length: 13 residues. The CDR3 spells CASSLVPGNEQFF. The CDR3 bases are TGTGCCAGCAGCTTGGTCCCCGGGAATGAGCAGTTCTTC.

There are a few counts of this clonotype. The CDR3 protein is CASRHRDRISEAFF. DNA of the CDR3: TGTGCCAGCAGACACCGGGACAGGATCTCTGAAGCTTTCTTT. V is TRBV6-1 and J is TRBJ1-1, with 8 bases lining up with TRBD1. Trimming at V came to 6 bases and at J to 6 bases, leaving 9 bases not matched to a gene. In germline, CDR1 is MNHNS, CDR2 SASEGT. This CDR3 region has 14 residues.

This clonotype was seen a few times. The DNA for the CDR3 is TGCGCCAGCAGCTTAGAACGGGGTCGCGACAATGAGCAGTTCTTC. It translates to CASSLERGRDNEQFF. This chain joins TRBV5-1 and TRBJ2-1; the D gene is possibly TRBD2 (5 bases). V shed 2 bases and J shed 5 bases, with 14 bases lying between them. The V gene's germline CDR1 is SGHRS and CDR2 YFSETQ. There are 15 residues in the CDR3.

This clonotype was counted a few times. V and J are TRBV7-9 and TRBJ1-4; the D is unclear. Germline-derived CDR1 and CDR2 are SEHNR and FQNEAQ (reference sequence). Deletions cut 5 bases from V and 4 bases from J, with 14 bases between. This CDR3 is built from 15 residues. The CDR3 nucleotides read TGTGCCAGCAGCCGAGGGTCGGTGGGTAATGAAAAACTGTTTTTT. It is translated as CASSRGSVGNEKLFF.

This clonotype was seen only a few times. J is TRBJ1-6 and V is TRBV20-1; no reliable D call. With 6 bases removed from V and 12 bases from J, the gap between germline ends came to 18 bases. Germline values: CDR1 DFQATT, CDR2 SNEGSKA (reference sequence). The CDR3 covers 13 residues. The CDR3 nucleotides read TGCAGTGCCAGGAGCTCCCCCCCCGAACCCCTCCACTTT. Amino acid sequence: CSARSSPPEPLHF.

The chain carries TRBV6-1 and TRBJ2-7, with 11 nucleotides matching TRBD2. The CDR3 sequence is 15 residues long. V dropped 3 bases and J dropped 2; count of bases not matched to a gene: 3. CDR1 and CDR2 from the germline V gene are MNHNS and SASEGT. In DNA form, the CDR3 reads TGTGCCAGCAGTGATCCGGGACTAGCGGCCTACGAGCAGTACTTC. It is translated as CASSDPGLAAYEQYF.

This clonotype was seen more than once but under ten times. This chain links TRBV6-5 with TRBJ2-5; 7 bases are shared with TRBD1. CDR3 length equals 15 residues. Germline V gene sequence: CDR1 MNHEY, CDR2 SVGAGI. V gave up 3 bases and J gave up 4 bases; unmatched junction bases: 8. DNA for the CDR3: TGTGCCAGCAGTTATGGGGGACAGCCCCGAGAGACCCAGTACTTC. It translates to CASSYGGQPRETQYF.

CDR3 sequence (DNA): TGTGCCACCAGTGATTTGTGGGAGGGAGGCTACACCTTC. Its protein product is CATSDLWEGGYTF. This chain connects TRBV24-1 to TRBJ1-2; D uncertain. Germline V gene lookup returns CDR1 KGHDR and CDR2 SFDVKD. V lost 0 bases to trimming and J lost 8 bases, with 9 bases between them. The CDR3 spans 13 residues.

This clonotype was recorded many times. The genes are TRBV20-1 and TRBJ2-1; 7 nucleotides align to TRBD2. Germline trimming cut 5 bases from V and 5 bases from J; bases unmatched to any gene: 12. The germline V gene encodes CDR1 DFQATT and CDR2 SNEGSKA (reference sequence). The CDR3 is 15 residues long. DNA for the CDR3: TGCAGTGCTCCTGGAAGCTCTAGCGGCGACAATGAGCAGTTCTTC. Protein: CSAPGSSSGDNEQFF.

The chain is built from TRBV20-1 and TRBJ2-2; 13 bases fit TRBD2. V lost 1 base to trimming and J lost 7 bases; unmatched junction nucleotides: 9. From germline, CDR1 is DFQATT and CDR2 SNEGSKA (reference sequence). CDR3 size: 17 residues. This chain's CDR3 is CSARAIGTSGINGELFF. As DNA, the CDR3 is TGCAGTGCTAGAGCTATCGGGACTAGCGGGATCAACGGGGAGCTGTTTTTT.

The V gene is TRBV27, the J gene TRBJ2-7; 7 positions agree with TRBD1. CDR1 and CDR2 (germline): MNHEY, SMNVEV (reference sequence). Trimming removed 6 bases from V and 1 base from J; junction bases left unmatched: 3. The CDR3 is 13 amino acids. The CDR3 loop is CASRDRPSYEQYF. The CDR3 nucleotides are TGTGCCAGCAGGGACAGGCCGTCCTACGAGCAGTACTTC.

This clonotype came up a few times. The chain carries TRBV7-9 and TRBJ2-7; TRBD2 might be the D (5 bases). Germline V CDR1 and CDR2: SEHNR, FQNEAQ (reference sequence). This CDR3 is built from 14 residues. V was shortened by 7 bases and J by 2 bases, with 15 bases between the two germline ends. The CDR3 DNA sequence: TGTGCCAGCATCTCAGGTGGGAGCCCCTACGAGCAGTACTTC. This translates into CASISGGSPYEQYF.